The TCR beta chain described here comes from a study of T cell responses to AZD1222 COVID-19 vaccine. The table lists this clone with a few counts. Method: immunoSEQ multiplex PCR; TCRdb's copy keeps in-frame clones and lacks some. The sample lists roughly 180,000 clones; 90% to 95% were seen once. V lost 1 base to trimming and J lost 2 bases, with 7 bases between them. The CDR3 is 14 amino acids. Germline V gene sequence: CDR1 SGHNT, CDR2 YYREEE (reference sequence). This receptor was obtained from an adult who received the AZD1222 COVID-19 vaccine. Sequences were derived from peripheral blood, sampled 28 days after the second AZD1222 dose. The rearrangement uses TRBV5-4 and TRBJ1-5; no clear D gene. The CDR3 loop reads CASSLPGRNQPQHF. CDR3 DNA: TGTGCCAGCAGCTTGCCAGGACGCAATCAGCCCCAGCATTTT.